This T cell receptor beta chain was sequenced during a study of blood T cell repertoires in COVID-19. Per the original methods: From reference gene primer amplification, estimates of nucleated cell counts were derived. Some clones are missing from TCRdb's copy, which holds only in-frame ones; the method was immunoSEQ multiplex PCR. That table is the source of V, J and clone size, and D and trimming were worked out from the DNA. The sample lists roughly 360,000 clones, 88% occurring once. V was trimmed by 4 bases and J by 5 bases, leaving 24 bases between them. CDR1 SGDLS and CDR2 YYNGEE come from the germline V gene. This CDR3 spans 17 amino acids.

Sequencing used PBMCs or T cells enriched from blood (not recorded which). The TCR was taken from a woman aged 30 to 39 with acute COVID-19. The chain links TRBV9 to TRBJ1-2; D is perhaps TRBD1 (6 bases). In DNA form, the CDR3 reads TGTGCCAGCAGCATTGGGAGGGAGGGGGTAATAGGTTATGGCTACACCTTC. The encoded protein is CASSIGREGVIGYGYTF. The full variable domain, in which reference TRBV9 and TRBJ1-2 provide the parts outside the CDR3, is DSGVTQTPKHLITATGQRVTLRCSPRSGDLSVYWYQQSLDQGLQFLIQYYNGEERAKGNILERFSAQQFPDLHSELNLSSLELGDSALYFCASSIGREGVIGYGYTFGSGTRLTVV.